The 9 T cell receptor beta chains in this list originate from one sample, sequenced in a study of T-cell reconstitution after alpha-beta-depleted transplantation in children. During its preparation, the TCRbeta library received unique molecular identifiers. One entry per CDR3 protein results from TCRdb running MiXCR on the PCR reads. The table lists 90,000 to 130,000 distinct CDR3 sequences, approximately 10% of them singletons. This specimen consisted of PBMCs, obtained before TCRalphabeta/CD19-depleted stem cell transplant. Every receptor here comes from a boy between 2 and 10 years old with acute lymphoblastic leukemia, due to receive a stem cell transplant.

There are a few counts of this clonotype. The V call is TRBV2, the J call TRBJ2-7; D perhaps matches TRBD1 (6 bases). In germline, CDR1 is SNHLY, CDR2 FYNNEI. The CDR3 consists of 14 residues. The V and J ends lost 7 bases and 7 bases respectively, with 20 bases between them. The CDR3 coding sequence is TGTGCCAGCACTTCACAGGGCCCGTCGAGGGAGCAGTACTTC. As protein: CASTSQGPSREQYF.

This clonotype was observed many times. The rearrangement joins TRBV12-3 or TRBV12-4 to TRBJ2-2, with TRBD1 identical over 10 bases. This CDR3 is built from 15 residues. J gave up 6 bases and V 7 bases, and 8 bases lay outside the gene matches. CDR3 sequence: CASKTGTGVSGELFF. The CDR3 DNA reads as TGTGCCAGCAAGACCGGGACAGGGGTTTCCGGGGAGCTGTTTTTT.

V usage is TRBV11-1 and J usage is TRBJ2-2; 10 positions match TRBD2. The germline gives CDR1 SGHAT, CDR2 FQDESV (reference sequence). With 4 bases clipped from V and 3 bases from J, the junction kept 17 bases outside the gene matches. This CDR3 has 20 amino acids. Here the CDR3 reads CASSSTTRASGRGYTGELFF. In nucleotides, the CDR3 is TGTGCCAGCAGCTCGACAACCCGGGCTAGCGGGAGAGGGTACACCGGGGAGCTGTTTTTT.

This clonotype was recorded at least ten times. The chain joins TRBV20-1 to TRBJ2-7; TRBD1 matches 8 bases. Germline CDR1 is DFQATT and CDR2 is SNEGSKA (reference sequence). The CDR3 extends over 12 amino acids. CDR3 nucleotide sequence: TGCGGCTTGACAGGGGCGGCCTACGAGCAGTACTTC. Encoded protein: CGLTGAAYEQYF.

This clonotype was observed a few times. The rearrangement uses TRBV27 and TRBJ2-1; the match to TRBD2 covers 7 bases. V lost 6 bases and J lost 9; bases outside the gene matches: 5. Germline CDR1 reads MNHEY; CDR2 reads SMNVEV (reference sequence). The CDR3 is made up of 12 amino acids. The CDR3 coding sequence is TGTGCCAGCAGGGAAGGCGGGGGTGAGCAGTTCTTC. It translates to CASREGGGEQFF.

This clonotype was seen only a few times. V and J are TRBV20-1 and TRBJ2-1, with 8 nucleotides matching TRBD2. Unmatched junction bases numbered 8, after V lost 2 bases and J lost 8 bases. CDR3 size: 14 residues. The germline CDR1 and CDR2 sequences are DFQATT and SNEGSKA (reference sequence). CDR3 amino acids: CSARMGVAGYEQFF. In DNA, the CDR3 is TGCAGTGCTAGAATGGGGGTAGCGGGATATGAGCAGTTCTTC.

Many counts were recorded for this clonotype. The chain links TRBV7-3 to TRBJ2-7, with D perhaps matching TRBD1 or TRBD2 (5 bases each). V gave up 7 bases and J gave up 0 bases, with 13 bases separating them. This CDR3 is 14 amino acids long. From germline, CDR1 is SGHTA and CDR2 FQGTGA. CDR3 DNA: TGTGCCAGCACGGGGCCCGAAAGCTCCTACGAGCAGTACTTC. It encodes CASTGPESSYEQYF.

This sequence joins TRBV11-1 and TRBJ2-7; 11 bases are a match to TRBD2. The CDR3 is 18 residues long. Germline CDR1 SGHAT, CDR2 FQDESV (reference sequence). V lost 4 bases and J lost 1; bases outside the gene matches: 12. The CDR3 bases are TGTGCCAGCAGCTCGACAACCCGGGCTAGCGGGAGGTCCTACGAGCAGTACTTC. The encoded protein is CASSSTTRASGRSYEQYF.

There are a few counts of this clonotype. The rearrangement joins TRBV5-1 to TRBJ1-4, with a tentative D call TRBD1 (5 bases). The germline V gene encodes CDR1 SGHRS and CDR2 YFSETQ. This CDR3 has 15 amino acids. V was pared by 0 bases and J by 8 bases, with 14 bases between. CDR3 DNA sequence: TGCGCCAGCAGCTTGGCGGGGACCCAACAAGAAAAACTGTTTTTT. Amino acid sequence: CASSLAGTQQEKLFF.